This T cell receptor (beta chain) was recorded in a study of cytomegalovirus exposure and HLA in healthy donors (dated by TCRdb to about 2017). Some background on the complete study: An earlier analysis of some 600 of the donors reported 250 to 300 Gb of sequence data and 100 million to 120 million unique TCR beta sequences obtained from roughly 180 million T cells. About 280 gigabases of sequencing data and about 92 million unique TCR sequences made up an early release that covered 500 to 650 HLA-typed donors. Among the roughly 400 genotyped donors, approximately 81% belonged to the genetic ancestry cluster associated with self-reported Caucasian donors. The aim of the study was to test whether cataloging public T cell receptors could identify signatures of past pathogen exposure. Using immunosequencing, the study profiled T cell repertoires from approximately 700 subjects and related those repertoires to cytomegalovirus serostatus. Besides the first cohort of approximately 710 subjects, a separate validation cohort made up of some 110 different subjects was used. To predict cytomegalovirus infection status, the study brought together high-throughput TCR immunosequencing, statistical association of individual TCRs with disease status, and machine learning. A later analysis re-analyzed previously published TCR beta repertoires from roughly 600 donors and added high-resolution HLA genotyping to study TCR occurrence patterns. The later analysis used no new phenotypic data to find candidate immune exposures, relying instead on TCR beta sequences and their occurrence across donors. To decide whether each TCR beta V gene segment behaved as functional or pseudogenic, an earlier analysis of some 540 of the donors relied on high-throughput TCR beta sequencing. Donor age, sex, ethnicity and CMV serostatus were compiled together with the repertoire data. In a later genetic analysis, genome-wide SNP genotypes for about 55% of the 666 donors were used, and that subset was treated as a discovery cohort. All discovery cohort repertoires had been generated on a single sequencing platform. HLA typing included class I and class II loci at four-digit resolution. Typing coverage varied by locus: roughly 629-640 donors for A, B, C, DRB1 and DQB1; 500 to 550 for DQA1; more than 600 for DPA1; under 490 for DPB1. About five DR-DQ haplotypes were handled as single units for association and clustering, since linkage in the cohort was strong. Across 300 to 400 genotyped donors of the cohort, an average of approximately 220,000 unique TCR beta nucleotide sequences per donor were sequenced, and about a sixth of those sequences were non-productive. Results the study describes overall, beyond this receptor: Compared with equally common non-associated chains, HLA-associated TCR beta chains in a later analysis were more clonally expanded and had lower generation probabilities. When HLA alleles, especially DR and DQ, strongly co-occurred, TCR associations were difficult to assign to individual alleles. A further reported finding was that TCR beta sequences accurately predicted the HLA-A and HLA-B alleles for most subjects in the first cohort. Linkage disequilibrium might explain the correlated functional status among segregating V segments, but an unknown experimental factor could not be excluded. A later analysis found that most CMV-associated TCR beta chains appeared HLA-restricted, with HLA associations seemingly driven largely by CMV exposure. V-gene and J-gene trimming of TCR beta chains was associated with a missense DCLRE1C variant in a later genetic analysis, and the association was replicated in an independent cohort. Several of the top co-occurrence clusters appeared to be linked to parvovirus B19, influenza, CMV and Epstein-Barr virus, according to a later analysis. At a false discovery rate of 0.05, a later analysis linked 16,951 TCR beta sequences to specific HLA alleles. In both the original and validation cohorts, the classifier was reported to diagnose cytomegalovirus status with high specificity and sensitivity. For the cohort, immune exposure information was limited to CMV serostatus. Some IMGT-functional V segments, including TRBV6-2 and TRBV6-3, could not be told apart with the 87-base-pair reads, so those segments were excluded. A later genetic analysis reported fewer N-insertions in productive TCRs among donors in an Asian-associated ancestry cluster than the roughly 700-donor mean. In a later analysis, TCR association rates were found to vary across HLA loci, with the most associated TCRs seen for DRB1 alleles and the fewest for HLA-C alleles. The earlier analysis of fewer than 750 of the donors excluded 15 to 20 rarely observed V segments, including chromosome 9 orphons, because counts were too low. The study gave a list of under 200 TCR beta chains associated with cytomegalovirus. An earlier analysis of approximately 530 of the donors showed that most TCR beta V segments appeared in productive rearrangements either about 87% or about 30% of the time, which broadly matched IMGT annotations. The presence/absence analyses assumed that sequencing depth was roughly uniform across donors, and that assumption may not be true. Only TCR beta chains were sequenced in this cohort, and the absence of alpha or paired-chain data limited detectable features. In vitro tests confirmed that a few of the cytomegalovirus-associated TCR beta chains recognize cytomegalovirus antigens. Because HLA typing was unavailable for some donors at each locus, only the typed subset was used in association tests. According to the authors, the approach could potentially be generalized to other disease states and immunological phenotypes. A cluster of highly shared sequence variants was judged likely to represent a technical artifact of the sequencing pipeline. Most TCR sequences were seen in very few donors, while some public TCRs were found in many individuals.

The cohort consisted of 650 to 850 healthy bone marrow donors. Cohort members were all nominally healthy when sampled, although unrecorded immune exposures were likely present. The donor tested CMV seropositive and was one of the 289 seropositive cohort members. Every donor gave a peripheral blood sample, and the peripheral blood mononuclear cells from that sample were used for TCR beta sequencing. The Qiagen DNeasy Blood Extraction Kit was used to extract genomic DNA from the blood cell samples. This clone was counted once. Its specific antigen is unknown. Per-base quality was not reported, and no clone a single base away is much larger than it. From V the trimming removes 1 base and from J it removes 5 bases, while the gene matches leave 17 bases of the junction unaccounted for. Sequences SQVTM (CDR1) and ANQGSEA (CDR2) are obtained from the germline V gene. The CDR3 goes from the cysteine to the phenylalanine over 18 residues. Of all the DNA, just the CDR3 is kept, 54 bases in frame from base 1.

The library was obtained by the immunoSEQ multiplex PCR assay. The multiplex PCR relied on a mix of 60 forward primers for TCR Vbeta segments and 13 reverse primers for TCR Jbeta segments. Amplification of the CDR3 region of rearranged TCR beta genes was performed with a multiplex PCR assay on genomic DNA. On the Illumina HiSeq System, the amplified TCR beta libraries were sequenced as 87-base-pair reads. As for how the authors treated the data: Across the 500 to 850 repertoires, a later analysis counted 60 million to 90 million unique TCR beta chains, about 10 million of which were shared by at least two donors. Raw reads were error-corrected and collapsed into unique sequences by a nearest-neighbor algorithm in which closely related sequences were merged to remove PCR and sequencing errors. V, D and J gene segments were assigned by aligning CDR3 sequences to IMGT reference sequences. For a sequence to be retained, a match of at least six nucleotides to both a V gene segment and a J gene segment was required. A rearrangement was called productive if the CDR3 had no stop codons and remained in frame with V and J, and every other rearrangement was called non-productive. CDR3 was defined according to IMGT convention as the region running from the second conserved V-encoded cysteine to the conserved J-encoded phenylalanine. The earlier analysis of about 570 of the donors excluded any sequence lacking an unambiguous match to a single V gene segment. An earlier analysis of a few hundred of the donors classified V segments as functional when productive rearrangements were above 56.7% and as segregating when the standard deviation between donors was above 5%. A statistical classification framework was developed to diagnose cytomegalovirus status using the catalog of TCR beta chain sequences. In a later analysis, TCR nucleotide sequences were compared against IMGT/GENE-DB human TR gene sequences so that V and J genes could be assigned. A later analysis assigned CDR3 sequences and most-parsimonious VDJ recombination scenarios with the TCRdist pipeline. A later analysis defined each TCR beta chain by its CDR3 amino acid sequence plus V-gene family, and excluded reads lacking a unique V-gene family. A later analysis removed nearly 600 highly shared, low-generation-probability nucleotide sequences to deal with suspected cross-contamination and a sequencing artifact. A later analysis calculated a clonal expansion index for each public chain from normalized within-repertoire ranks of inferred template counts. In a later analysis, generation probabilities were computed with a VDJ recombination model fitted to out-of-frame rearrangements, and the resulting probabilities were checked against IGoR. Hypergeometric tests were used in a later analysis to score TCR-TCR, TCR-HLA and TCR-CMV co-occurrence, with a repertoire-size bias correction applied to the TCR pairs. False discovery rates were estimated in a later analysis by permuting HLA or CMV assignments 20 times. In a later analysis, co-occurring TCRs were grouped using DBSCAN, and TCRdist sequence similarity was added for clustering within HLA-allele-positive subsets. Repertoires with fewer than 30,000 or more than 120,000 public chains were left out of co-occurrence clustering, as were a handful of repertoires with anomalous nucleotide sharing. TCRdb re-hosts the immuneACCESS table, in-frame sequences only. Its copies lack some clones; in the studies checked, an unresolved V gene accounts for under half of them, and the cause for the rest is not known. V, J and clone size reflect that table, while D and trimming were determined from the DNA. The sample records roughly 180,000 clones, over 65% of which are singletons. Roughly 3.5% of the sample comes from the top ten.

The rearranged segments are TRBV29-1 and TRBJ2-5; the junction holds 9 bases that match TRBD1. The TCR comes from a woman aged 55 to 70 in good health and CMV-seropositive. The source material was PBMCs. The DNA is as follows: TGCAGCGTTGAAGCCTCCTCTGGTTCGGGACAGGGAAGGGAGACCCAGTACTTC. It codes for CSVEASSGSGQGRETQYF.